The 31 T cell receptor beta chains below come from one sample, sequenced in a study of Ad26.COV2.S vaccination and SARS-CoV-2 variants. Assay: immunoSEQ multiplex PCR; the TCRdb copy retains only in-frame clones and omits some. In the table there are around 450,000 clones, approximately 89% of which are singletons. Described treatment: around 19 received Ad26.COV2.S at low or high dose, single or two shots; about 5 received placebo; per-sample allocation not given. The study sampled participants on day 63 after the first vaccine or placebo injection. The material sequenced was peripheral blood, taken in a trial of Ad26.COV2.S vaccine versus placebo. The receptors stem from a person between 18 and 65 years old who received the Ad26.COV2.S COVID-19 vaccine or a placebo.

The chain couples TRBV2 to TRBJ1-3, with 9 bases that match TRBD1. The V gene end was trimmed by 11 bases and the J gene end by 2 bases; junction bases not matched to a gene: 16. The CDR3 is 17 amino acids. In germline, CDR1 is SNHLY, CDR2 FYNNEI. CDR3 in amino acids: CAVTPGTGRFTGNTIYF. DNA of the CDR3: TGTGCCGTCACACCCGGGACAGGGCGGTTCACTGGAAACACCATATATTTT.

The rearrangement links TRBV2 to TRBJ1-2, with D maybe TRBD1 (6 bases). The CDR3 has 15 amino acids. The V and J ends lost 2 bases and 8 bases respectively, with 18 bases between them. CDR1 and CDR2 from the germline V gene are SNHLY and FYNNEI. The CDR3 loop is CASSETGQGLQGYTF. As DNA, the CDR3 is TGTGCCAGCAGTGAAACGGGTCAGGGGTTGCAGGGCTACACCTTC.

This clone was picked up one time. CDR3 amino acids: CASSIPAGGPEAFF. In DNA, the CDR3 is TGTGCCAGTAGTATCCCAGCTGGGGGTCCTGAAGCTTTCTTT. The rearrangement uses TRBV19 and TRBJ1-1; maybe TRBD1 (5 bases). The CDR3 totals 14 residues. V was clipped by 3 bases and J by 6 bases, with 14 bases between them. The germline gives CDR1 LNHDA, CDR2 SQIVND (reference sequence).

The J gene is TRBJ1-2, the V gene TRBV7-6; D may be TRBD1 (5 bases). Germline CDR1 and CDR2: SGHVS and FNYEAQ. The CDR3 extends over 14 amino acids. The V and J ends lost 4 bases and 7 bases respectively, with 16 bases between them. The CDR3 coding sequence is TGTGCCAGCAGCTCCCCGGGGCAGAGGGGTGGCTACACCTTC. Translation gives CASSSPGQRGGYTF.

This clone was detected once. The chain is built from TRBV25-1 and TRBJ1-4; weak D call: TRBD1 (5 bases). CDR3 length: 14 amino acids. Germline values: CDR1 MGHDK, CDR2 SYGVNS. V was pared by 3 bases and J by 8 bases, with 13 bases between. The CDR3 reads CASSDSREGEKLFF. CDR3 bases: TGTGCCAGCAGTGATTCCAGGGAGGGGGAAAAACTGTTTTTT.

The chain recombines TRBV7-8 with TRBJ1-4; a weak D match, TRBD1 (6 bases). V was pared by 4 bases and J by 5 bases, with 14 bases between. This CDR3 is built from 15 residues. CDR1 is SGHVS, CDR2 FQNEAQ, per germline. Written as DNA, the CDR3 is TGTGCCAGCAGCTCCACCGGGACATCAAATGAAAAACTGTTTTTT. Amino acids: CASSSTGTSNEKLFF.

This clone has just one count. The V gene is TRBV24-1, the J gene TRBJ1-5; D not resolved. The CDR3 runs to 14 residues. Trimming took 4 bases from V and 4 from J, leaving 10 bases between them. Germline CDR1 is KGHDR and CDR2 is SFDVKD. The CDR3 bases are TGTGCCACCAGTGACCCTACAGTGAATCAGCCCCAGCATTTT. It is translated as CATSDPTVNQPQHF.

This clone has just one count. CDR3: CSASNPNEQFF. The CDR3 DNA is TGCAGTGCTAGTAATCCCAATGAGCAGTTCTTC. The genes are TRBV20-1 and TRBJ2-1; D remains unclear. CDR3 length: 11 amino acids. V lost 3 bases to trimming and J lost 6 bases, with 6 bases between them. Germline V gene lookup returns CDR1 DFQATT and CDR2 SNEGSKA (reference sequence).

The CDR3 region is CSARDYPEGFF. DNA of the CDR3: TGCAGTGCTAGAGATTACCCGGAAGGCTTCTTT. The chain links TRBV20-1 to TRBJ1-1; no firm D call. The CDR3 runs 11 residues. The V gene's germline CDR1 is DFQATT and CDR2 SNEGSKA (reference sequence). The V and J ends lost 0 bases and 14 bases respectively, with 13 bases between them.

The chain links TRBV6-6 to TRBJ2-7, with TRBD2 matching over 14 bases. CDR1 and CDR2 from the germline V gene are MNHNY and SVGAGI (reference sequence). V was clipped by 6 bases and J by 9 bases; unmatched bases: 10. CDR3 length equals 15 residues. CDR3 sequence reads: CASSRGTSGSVGQYV. In DNA, the CDR3 is TGTGCCAGCAGCCGAGGGACTAGCGGGAGTGTTGGGCAGTACGTC.

As regards this clone: Other DNA sequences within the sample encode an identical CDR3. The V and J genes are TRBV18 and TRBJ1-6; tentative D call: TRBD1 (6 bases). The CDR3 length is 14 residues. The V end was cut by 3 bases, the J end by 8 bases, with 11 bases between. Germline CDR1 is KGHSH and CDR2 is LQKENI. The CDR3 loop is CASSPTGGDSPLHF. The CDR3 coding sequence is TGTGCCAGCTCACCGACAGGAGGGGATTCACCCCTCCACTTT.

About this clone: Other DNA sequences in this specimen translate into the identical CDR3. CDR3 sequence: CASSWTGDTEAFF. The CDR3 region has the DNA TGTGCCAGCAGCTGGACGGGGGACACTGAAGCTTTCTTT. This chain links TRBV7-9 with TRBJ1-1; a possible D gene is TRBD1 (5 bases). V was pared by 4 bases and J by 3 bases, with 9 bases between. The germline gives CDR1 SEHNR, CDR2 FQNEAQ (reference sequence). The CDR3 is made up of 13 amino acids.

The rearrangement uses TRBV4-2 and TRBJ2-7, with TRBD2 as a possible D gene (6 bases). V gave up 0 bases and J gave up 4 bases, with 16 bases separating them. Germline V gene data show CDR1 as LGHNA and CDR2 as YNFKEQ. CDR3 size: 16 residues. CDR3 loop: CASSQDGGEGRYEQYF. The DNA of the CDR3 is TGTGCCAGCAGCCAAGATGGGGGTGAAGGGAGGTACGAGCAGTACTTC.

The chain uses TRBV18 and TRBJ2-1; maybe TRBD2 (7 bases). The V and J ends lost 7 bases and 0 bases respectively, with 10 bases between them. Germline values: CDR1 KGHSH, CDR2 LQKENI. The CDR3 sequence is 14 residues long. CDR3 nucleotide sequence: TGTGCCAGCTGGGGAGGGGGCTCCTACAATGAGCAGTTCTTC. It specifies CASWGGGSYNEQFF.

This clone was recorded once. The rearrangement uses TRBV7-9 and TRBJ1-1; D remains ambiguous. The germline CDR1 and CDR2 sequences are SEHNR and FQNEAQ (reference sequence). This CDR3 has 14 residues. The V end was cut by 3 bases, the J end by 1 base, with 9 bases between. The chain's CDR3 is CASSFGTSNTEAFF. Here the CDR3 DNA reads TGTGCCAGCAGCTTTGGCACCTCGAACACTGAAGCTTTCTTT. The whole variable domain, filled in from reference TRBV7-9 and TRBJ1-1, reads DTGVSQNPRHKITKRGQNVTFRCDPISEHNRLYWYRQTLGQGPEFLTYFQNEAQLEKSRLLSDRFSAERPKGSFSTLEIQRTEQGDSAMYLCASSFGTSNTEAFFGQGTRLTVV.

The chain uses TRBV28 and TRBJ2-7; possibly TRBD1 or TRBD2 for D (5 bases each). In germline, CDR1 is MDHEN, CDR2 SYDVKM. Between the trimmed V and J ends, which lost 3 bases and 3 bases, there was a span of 9 bases. The CDR3 spans 13 residues. This CDR3 is CASSLGPGYEQYF. The CDR3 DNA reads TGTGCCAGCAGTTTGGGACCTGGCTACGAGCAGTACTTC. The full variable domain, completed using reference TRBV28 and TRBJ2-7, is DVKVTQSSRYLVKRTGEKVFLECVQDMDHENMFWYRQDPGLGLRLIYFSYDVKMKEKGDIPEGYSVSREKKERFSLILESASTNQTSMYLCASSLGPGYEQYFGPGTRLTVT.

CDR3 protein: CASSSWPLEDGYTF. For the CDR3, the DNA is TGTGCCAGCAGTTCCTGGCCCCTGGAGGACGGCTACACCTTC. V is TRBV25-1 and J is TRBJ1-2; no definite D call. This CDR3 contains 14 residues. Germline V gene lookup returns CDR1 MGHDK and CDR2 SYGVNS. V was trimmed by 5 bases and J by 8 bases, leaving 18 bases between them.

V usage is TRBV28 and J usage is TRBJ1-5; weak D call: TRBD1 (6 bases). The CDR3 consists of 16 residues. The germline V and J ends were trimmed by 7 bases and 2 bases, with 18 bases remaining between them. Germline assignment: CDR1 MDHEN and CDR2 SYDVKM. CDR3 in DNA: TGTGCCAGCATCCTCAACAGAGGGGGGGGCAATCAGCCCCAGCATTTT. Protein sequence: CASILNRGGGNQPQHF.

This clone was recorded a few times. The genes are TRBV5-4 and TRBJ1-3, with 7 bases aligning to TRBD1. This CDR3 contains 18 residues. V lost 0 bases to trimming and J lost 4 bases; unmatched junction nucleotides: 13. Germline V gives CDR1 SGHNT, CDR2 YYREEE (reference sequence). CDR3 sequence reads: CASSLGGTGVLGGNTIYF. CDR3 coding DNA: TGTGCCAGCAGCTTGGGGGGAACAGGGGTCCTTGGCGGAAACACCATATATTTT.

Turning to this clone: Other DNA sequences in this sample translate to the same CDR3. This sequence joins TRBV30 and TRBJ1-4, with 9 bases that match TRBD1. This CDR3 is 15 amino acids long. The germline gives CDR1 GTSNPN, CDR2 SVGIG (reference sequence). Losses at the gene ends were 1 base for V and 5 bases for J; bases not matched to a gene: 5. The CDR3 protein is CAWSDYGTGNEKLFF. The CDR3 DNA is TGTGCCTGGAGTGACTACGGGACAGGGAATGAAAAACTGTTTTTT.

A single count supports this clone. The chain uses TRBV4-3 and TRBJ1-2; the match to TRBD1 covers 9 bases. CDR1 is LGHNA, CDR2 YSLEER, per germline. The CDR3 loop spans 14 amino acids. V lost 3 bases to trimming and J lost 8 bases; unmatched junction nucleotides: 7. In DNA form, the CDR3 reads TGCGCCAGCAGCCAGTGGGGACAGGGATGGGGCTACACCTTC. This encodes CASSQWGQGWGYTF.

The chain recombines TRBV6-5 with TRBJ1-1, with D possibly being TRBD1 (6 bases). The CDR3 is 13 amino acids. Germline CDR1 is MNHEY and CDR2 is SVGAGI. The V end was cut by 9 bases, the J end by 6 bases, with 17 bases between. The CDR3 DNA reads TGTGCCAGTGAAACACAGGGTATCGCTGAAGCTTTCTTT. This encodes CASETQGIAEAFF.

This chain links TRBV25-1 with TRBJ2-3; D tentatively reads TRBD1 or TRBD2 (5 bases each). The CDR3 sequence is 14 residues long. Trimming shortened V by 4 bases and J by 1 base, and 9 bases separated the two germline ends. CDR1 MGHDK and CDR2 SYGVNS come from the germline V gene. The chain's CDR3 is CASSVGPRTDTQYF. The CDR3 nucleotides are TGTGCCAGCAGTGTGGGACCACGCACAGATACGCAGTATTTT.

This rearrangement joins TRBV29-1 to TRBJ2-1, with unresolved D. This CDR3 contains 15 residues. The V end lost 0 bases, the J end lost 0 bases, and 9 bases lay between the germline ends. The germline CDR1 and CDR2 sequences are SQVTM and ANQGSEA. CDR3 residues: CSVEDPYISYNEQFF. The CDR3 nucleotides read TGCAGCGTTGAAGACCCGTATATCTCCTACAATGAGCAGTTCTTC.

The chain carries TRBV5-5 and TRBJ1-4; 7 positions match TRBD1. In germline, CDR1 is SGHKS, CDR2 YYEKEE (reference sequence). V shed 1 base, J shed 7 bases, and the junction held 4 bases outside the gene matches. The CDR3 is made up of 14 amino acids. As DNA, the CDR3 is TGTGCCAGCAGCTTGCTGACAGGGTTTGAAAAACTGTTTTTT. This translates into CASSLLTGFEKLFF.

CDR3 in DNA: TGCAGCGTTGGGGACGATAACTGGCTTAACACCGGGGAGCTGTTTTTT. Its translation: CSVGDDNWLNTGELFF. The V and J genes are TRBV29-1 and TRBJ2-2, with D perhaps given as TRBD1 or TRBD2 (5 bases each). Looked up from germline, CDR1 is SQVTM and CDR2 is ANQGSEA. The CDR3 totals 16 residues. Between the trimmed V and J ends, which lost 4 bases and 2 bases, there was a span of 17 bases.

This sequence joins TRBV5-1 and TRBJ2-1; a possible D gene is TRBD1 (6 bases). Germline V gives CDR1 SGHRS, CDR2 YFSETQ. V lost 2 bases and J 3 bases, leaving 15 bases between the germline ends. The length of the CDR3 is 16 residues. The CDR3 DNA is TGCGCCAGCAGCTTCTCGATACAGGGCGGCTACAATGAGCAGTTCTTC. Amino acids: CASSFSIQGGYNEQFF.

The V call is TRBV5-1, the J call TRBJ1-1; D is uncertain. The CDR3 contains 13 residues. Germline CDR1 reads SGHRS; CDR2 reads YFSETQ. Trimming pared 1 base from V and 7 bases from J, leaving 11 bases between. DNA for the CDR3: TGCGCCAGCAGCTTGCGGTCGGGGAATGAAGCTTTCTTT. Protein: CASSLRSGNEAFF.

This rearrangement joins TRBV5-1 to TRBJ1-1; D possibly corresponds to TRBD1 (5 bases). The ends were cut back, 2 bases at V and 6 bases at J, with 14 bases in the middle. Germline assignment: CDR1 SGHRS and CDR2 YFSETQ. The CDR3 has 14 amino acids. Here the CDR3 DNA reads TGCGCCAGCAGCTTCGGGGCAATTTATGCTGAAGCTTTCTTT. It specifies CASSFGAIYAEAFF.

This clone appeared once. The chain combines TRBV7-3 with TRBJ2-7; tentatively, D is TRBD1 (6 bases). Germline CDR1 is SGHTA and CDR2 is FQGTGA. The CDR3 covers 15 residues. V lost 3 bases and J 1 base, leaving 13 bases between the germline ends. CDR3 in DNA: TGTGCCAGCAGCTTTCGAAACAGGGTTTCCTACGAGCAGTACGTC. Amino acids: CASSFRNRVSYEQYV.

The chain joins TRBV27 to TRBJ2-7; D is possibly TRBD1 (5 bases). Germline V gene sequence: CDR1 MNHEY, CDR2 SMNVEV (reference sequence). V gave up 8 bases and J gave up 1 base, with 15 bases separating them. This CDR3 is built from 14 residues. The CDR3 reads CASLSTAGSYEQYF. The DNA of the CDR3 is TGTGCCAGCCTCTCCACAGCAGGGTCCTACGAGCAGTACTTC.